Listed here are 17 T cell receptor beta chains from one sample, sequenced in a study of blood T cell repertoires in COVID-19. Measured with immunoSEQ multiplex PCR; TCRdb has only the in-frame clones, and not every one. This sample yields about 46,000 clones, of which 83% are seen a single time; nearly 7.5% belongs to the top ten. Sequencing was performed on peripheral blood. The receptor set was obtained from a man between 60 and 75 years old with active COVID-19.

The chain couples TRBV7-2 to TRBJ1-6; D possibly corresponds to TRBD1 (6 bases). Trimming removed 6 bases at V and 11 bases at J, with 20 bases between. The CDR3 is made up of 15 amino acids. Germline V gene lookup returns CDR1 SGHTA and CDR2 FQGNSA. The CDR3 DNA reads TGTGCCAGCAGACAGGGATCCAATGACGGGCCACCCCTCCACTTT. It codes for CASRQGSNDGPPLHF.

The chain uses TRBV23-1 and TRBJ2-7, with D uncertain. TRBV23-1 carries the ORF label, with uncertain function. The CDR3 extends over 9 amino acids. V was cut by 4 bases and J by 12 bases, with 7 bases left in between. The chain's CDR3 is CASSRLGYF. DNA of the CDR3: TGCGCCAGCAGTCGACTGGGGTACTTC.

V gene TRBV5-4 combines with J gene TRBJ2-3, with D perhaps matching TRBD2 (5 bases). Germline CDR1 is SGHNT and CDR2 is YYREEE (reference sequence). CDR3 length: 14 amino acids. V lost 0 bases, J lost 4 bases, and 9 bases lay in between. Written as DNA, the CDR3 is TGTGCCAGCAGCTTGGGGGCCGGGGCAGATACGCAGTATTTT. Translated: CASSLGAGADTQYF.

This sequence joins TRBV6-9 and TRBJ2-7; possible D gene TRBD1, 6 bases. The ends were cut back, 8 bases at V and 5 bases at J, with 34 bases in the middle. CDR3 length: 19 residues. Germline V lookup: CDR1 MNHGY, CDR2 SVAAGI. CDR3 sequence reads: CASWPTGTPSQLVVNEQYF. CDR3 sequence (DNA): TGTGCCAGCTGGCCAACCGGGACACCGTCCCAACTAGTAGTAAACGAGCAGTACTTC.

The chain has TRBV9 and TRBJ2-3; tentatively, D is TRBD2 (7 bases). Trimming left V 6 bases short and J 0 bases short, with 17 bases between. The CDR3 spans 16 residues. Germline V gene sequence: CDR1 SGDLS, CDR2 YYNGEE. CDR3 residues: CASNGGGPESTDTQYF. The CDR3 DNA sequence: TGTGCCAGCAATGGCGGGGGCCCCGAGAGCACAGATACGCAGTATTTT. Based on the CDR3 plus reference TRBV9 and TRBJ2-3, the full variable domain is DSGVTQTPKHLITATGQRVTLRCSPRSGDLSVYWYQQSLDQGLQFLIQYYNGEERAKGNILERFSAQQFPDLHSELNLSSLELGDSALYFCASNGGGPESTDTQYFGPGTRLTVL.

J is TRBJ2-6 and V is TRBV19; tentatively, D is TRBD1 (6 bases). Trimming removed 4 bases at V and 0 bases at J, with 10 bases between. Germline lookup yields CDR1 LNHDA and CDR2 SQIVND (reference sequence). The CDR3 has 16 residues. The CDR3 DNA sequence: TGTGCCAGTAGTACTCTGGACAGCTCTGGGGCCAACGTCCTGACTTTC. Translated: CASSTLDSSGANVLTF.

CDR3 nucleotide sequence: TGTGCCAGCAGCTCCGTAGCGGGGGGGCCGGGCGAGCAGTACTTC. Protein product: CASSSVAGGPGEQYF. The chain uses TRBV7-2 and TRBJ2-7; 11 nucleotides line up with TRBD2. This CDR3 has 15 amino acids. J was trimmed by 6 bases and V by 4 bases; bases with no gene match: 8. Germline loops: CDR1 SGHTA, CDR2 FQGNSA.

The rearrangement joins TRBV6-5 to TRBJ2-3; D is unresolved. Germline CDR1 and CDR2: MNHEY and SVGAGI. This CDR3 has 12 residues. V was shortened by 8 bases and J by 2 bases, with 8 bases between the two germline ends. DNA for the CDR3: TGTGCCAGCGATTCTACCACAGATACGCAGTATTTT. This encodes CASDSTTDTQYF.

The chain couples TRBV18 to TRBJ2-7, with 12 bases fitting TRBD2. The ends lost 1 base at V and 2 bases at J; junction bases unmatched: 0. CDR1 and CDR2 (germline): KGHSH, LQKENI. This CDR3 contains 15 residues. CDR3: CASSPRTSGAYEQYF. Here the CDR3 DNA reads TGTGCCAGCTCACCACGGACTAGCGGGGCCTACGAGCAGTACTTC.

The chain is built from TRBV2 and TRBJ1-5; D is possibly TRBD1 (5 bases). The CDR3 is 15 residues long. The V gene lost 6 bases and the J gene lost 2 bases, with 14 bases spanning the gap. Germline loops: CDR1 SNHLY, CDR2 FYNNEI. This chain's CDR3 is CASREQGYGNQPQHF. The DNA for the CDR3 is TGTGCCAGCAGGGAGCAGGGTTACGGCAATCAGCCCCAGCATTTT.

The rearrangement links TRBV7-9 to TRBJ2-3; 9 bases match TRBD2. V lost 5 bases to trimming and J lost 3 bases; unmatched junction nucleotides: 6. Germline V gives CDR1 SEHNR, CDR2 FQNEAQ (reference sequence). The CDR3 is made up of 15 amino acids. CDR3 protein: CASSPTSGWTDTQYF. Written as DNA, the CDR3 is TGTGCCAGCAGCCCAACTAGCGGGTGGACAGATACGCAGTATTTT. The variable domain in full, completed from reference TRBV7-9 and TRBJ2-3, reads DTGVSQNPRHKITKRGQNVTFRCDPISEHNRLYWYRQTLGQGPEFLTYFQNEAQLEKSRLLSDRFSAERPKGSFSTLEIQRTEQGDSAMYLCASSPTSGWTDTQYFGPGTRLTVL.

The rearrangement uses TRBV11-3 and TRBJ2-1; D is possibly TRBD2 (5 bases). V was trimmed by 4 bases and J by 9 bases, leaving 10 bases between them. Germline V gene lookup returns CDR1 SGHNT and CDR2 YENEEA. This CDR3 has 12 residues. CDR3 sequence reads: CASSYLAGEQFF. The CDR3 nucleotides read TGTGCCAGCAGCTACCTAGCTGGTGAGCAGTTCTTC.

The CDR3 nucleotides read TGTGCCAGCAGAACTACTAGCGGGAGGACCTACGAGCAGTACTTC. Encoded protein: CASRTTSGRTYEQYF. The chain couples TRBV2 to TRBJ2-7; TRBD2 matches 12 bases. Trimming removed 6 bases from V and 2 bases from J; junction bases left unmatched: 5. Germline V gives CDR1 SNHLY, CDR2 FYNNEI. This CDR3 region has 15 residues.

The CDR3 region has the DNA TGTGCCAGCAGCTCTCCCCCCGTCGATACGCAGTATTTT. The encoded protein is CASSSPPVDTQYF. V and J are TRBV5-4 and TRBJ2-3; D is undetermined. Germline values: CDR1 SGHNT, CDR2 YYREEE (reference sequence). The CDR3 is 13 residues long. V lost 3 bases and J 6 bases, leaving 11 bases between the germline ends. Supplemented by reference TRBV5-4 and TRBJ2-3, the full variable domain reads ETGVTQSPTHLIKTRGQQVTLRCSSQSGHNTVSWYQQALGQGPQFIFQYYREEENGRGNFPPRFSGLQFPNYSSELNVNALELDDSALYLCASSSPPVDTQYFGPGTRLTVL.

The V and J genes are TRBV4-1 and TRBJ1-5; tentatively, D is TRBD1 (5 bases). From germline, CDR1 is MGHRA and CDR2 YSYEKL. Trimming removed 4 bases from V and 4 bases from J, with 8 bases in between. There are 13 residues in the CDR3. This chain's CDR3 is CASSRDSNQPQHF. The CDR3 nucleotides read TGCGCCAGCAGCCGTGACAGTAATCAGCCCCAGCATTTT.

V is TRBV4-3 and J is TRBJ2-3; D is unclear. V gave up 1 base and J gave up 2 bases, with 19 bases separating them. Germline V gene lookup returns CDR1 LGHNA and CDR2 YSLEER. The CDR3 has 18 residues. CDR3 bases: TGCGCCAGCAGCCAAGGCCTGGGTGGAGCTCGACCCACAGATACGCAGTATTTT. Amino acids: CASSQGLGGARPTDTQYF.

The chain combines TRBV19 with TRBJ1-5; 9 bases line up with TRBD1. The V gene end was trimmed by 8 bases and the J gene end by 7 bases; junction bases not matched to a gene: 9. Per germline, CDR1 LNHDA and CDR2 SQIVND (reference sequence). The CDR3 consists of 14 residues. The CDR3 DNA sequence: TGTGCCAGTGGGATACAGGGGGCAGGGCAGCCCCAGCATTTT. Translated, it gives CASGIQGAGQPQHF. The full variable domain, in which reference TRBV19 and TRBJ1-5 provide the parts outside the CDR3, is DGGITQSPKYLFRKEGQNVTLSCEQNLNHDAMYWYRQDPGQGLRLIYYSQIVNDFQKGDIAEGYSVSREKKESFPLTVTSAQKNPTAFYLCASGIQGAGQPQHFGDGTRLSIL.